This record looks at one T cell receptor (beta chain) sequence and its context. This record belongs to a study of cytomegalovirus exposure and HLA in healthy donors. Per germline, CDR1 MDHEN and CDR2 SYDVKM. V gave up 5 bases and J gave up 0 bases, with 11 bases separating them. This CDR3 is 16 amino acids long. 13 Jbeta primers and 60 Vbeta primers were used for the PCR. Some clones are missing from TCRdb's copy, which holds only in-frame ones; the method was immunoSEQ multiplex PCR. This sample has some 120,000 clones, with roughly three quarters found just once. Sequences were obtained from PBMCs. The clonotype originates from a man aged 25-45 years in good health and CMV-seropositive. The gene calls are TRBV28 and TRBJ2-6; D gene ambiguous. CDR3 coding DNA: TGTGCCAGCAGTGCGGCCCAAAGCTCTGGGGCCAACGTCCTGACTTTC. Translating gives CASSAAQSSGANVLTF.